Presented here are 25 T cell receptor beta chains from one specimen sequenced in a study of T-cell reconstitution after alpha-beta-depleted transplantation in children. TCRbeta library preparation incorporated unique molecular identifiers. TCRdb analysed the PCR reads with MiXCR anew, one entry per CDR3 protein. This sample has about 340,000 distinct CDR3 sequences, with 13% found just once. The sequencing here drew on PBMCs, taken from the stem cell graft. These receptors were collected from a human donor who donated a stem cell graft to a child with Fanconi anemia.

This clonotype has just one count. The rearrangement uses TRBV11-2 and TRBJ2-5, with a possible D match to TRBD2 (5 bases). CDR1 is SGHAT, CDR2 FQNNGV, per germline. The CDR3 length is 17 residues. Trimming pared 5 bases from V and 2 bases from J, leaving 21 bases between. CDR3 in amino acids: CASSLFMGKRRQETQYF. DNA for the CDR3: TGTGCCAGCAGCCTTTTCATGGGGAAGCGGCGGCAAGAGACCCAGTACTTC.

The rearrangement links TRBV6-1 to TRBJ2-2, with 10 nucleotides matching TRBD2. Trimming took 4 bases from V and 7 from J; bases not matched to a gene: 6. Germline CDR1 reads MNHNS; CDR2 reads SASEGT. This CDR3 is 15 amino acids long. The CDR3 DNA reads TGTGCCAGCAGTGGCCGAGCGGGGGGGCTCGGGGAGCTGTTTTTT. Protein product: CASSGRAGGLGELFF.

There are a few counts of this clonotype. The rearrangement joins TRBV10-3 to TRBJ2-1; TRBD1 is a possible D gene (6 bases). The CDR3 length is 15 residues. Per the germline V gene, CDR1 is ENHRY and CDR2 is SYGVKD. V gave up 3 bases and J gave up 0 bases, with 9 bases separating them. The CDR3 DNA follows: TGTGCCATCAGTGATAGCAGGGGCTCCTACAATGAGCAGTTCTTC. Amino acids: CAISDSRGSYNEQFF.

This clonotype was counted a few times. The chain carries TRBV28 and TRBJ2-3; D not resolved. The V gene's germline CDR1 is MDHEN and CDR2 SYDVKM. Trimming removed 6 bases at V and 6 bases at J, with 13 bases between. This CDR3 region has 13 residues. This CDR3 is CASRAGPKDTQYF. CDR3 in DNA: TGTGCCAGCAGAGCCGGCCCTAAGGATACGCAGTATTTT.

This clonotype was seen many times. The chain couples TRBV29-1 to TRBJ2-7; TRBD1 matches at 9 bases. Trimming at V came to 4 bases and at J to 3 bases, leaving 13 bases not matched to a gene. The CDR3 runs to 16 residues. CDR1 and CDR2 from the germline V gene are SQVTM and ANQGSEA. CDR3 nucleotide sequence: TGCAGCGTTGGGGGGATCCGGGACAGGGTCATCTACGAGCAGTACTTC. Its protein product is CSVGGIRDRVIYEQYF.

The rearrangement links TRBV20-1 to TRBJ1-2; a weak D match, TRBD1 (5 bases). Germline lookup yields CDR1 DFQATT and CDR2 SNEGSKA (reference sequence). Trimming pared 0 bases from V and 3 bases from J, leaving 14 bases between. This CDR3 is 15 amino acids long. CDR3 sequence reads: CSAREWRDAHYGYTF. In nucleotides, the CDR3 is TGCAGTGCTAGAGAGTGGAGGGACGCTCACTATGGCTACACCTTC.

This clonotype was detected many times. At one end, the junction sequence differs from germline, possibly due to a read error. This chain connects TRBV28 to TRBJ2-6, with a weak D call TRBD1 (6 bases). Germline loops: CDR1 MDHEN, CDR2 SYDVKM. The length of the CDR3 is 14 residues. The CDR3 here is CACRGNSGANVLTF. CDR3 in DNA: TGTGCCTGCAGGGGAAACTCTGGGGCCAACGTCCTGACTTTC.

This rearrangement joins TRBV5-1 to TRBJ1-4; tentative D call: TRBD1 (6 bases). The V end was cut by 3 bases, the J end by 8 bases, with 11 bases between. The CDR3 has 13 amino acids. The V gene's germline CDR1 is SGHRS and CDR2 YFSETQ. CDR3: CASSSAGEEKLFF. For the CDR3, the DNA is TGCGCCAGCAGCTCTGCAGGGGAAGAAAAACTGTTTTTT.

The chain recombines TRBV6-2 or TRBV6-3 with TRBJ2-3, with 9 bases that match TRBD2. Looked up from germline, CDR1 is MNHEY and CDR2 is SVGEGT. The trim removed 6 bases at V and 6 bases at J, leaving 13 bases unmatched. This CDR3 is 16 amino acids long. CDR3 nucleotide sequence: TGTGCCAGCAGCAGTCTAGCGGGGTCCAGGCGTGATACGCAGTATTTT. It is translated as CASSSLAGSRRDTQYF.

This clonotype appeared many times. CDR3 loop: CASSFVGLQETQYF. The CDR3 nucleotides read TGTGCCAGCAGTTTTGTGGGGCTCCAAGAGACCCAGTACTTC. This chain joins TRBV28 and TRBJ2-5; D perhaps matches TRBD1 (5 bases). V lost 3 bases and J 1 base, leaving 9 bases between the germline ends. The CDR3 covers 14 residues. Germline values: CDR1 MDHEN, CDR2 SYDVKM.

A note on this clonotype: A much bigger clone sits one base away, suggesting this may be a read error. Here the CDR3 omits its conserved ending phenylalanine or tryptophan, so a read error is the likely source. This sequence joins TRBV29-1 and TRBJ2-7; 9 nucleotides agree with TRBD1. Germline V gene data show CDR1 as SQVTM and CDR2 as ANQGSEA. The CDR3 runs to 12 residues. The V and J ends lost 5 bases and 6 bases, in that order; junction bases with no gene match: 5. The CDR3 sequence: CSVSGQGIEQYI. The CDR3 nucleotides read TGCAGCGTTTCGGGACAGGGAATCGAGCAGTACATC.

This clonotype was picked up many times. V gene TRBV20-1 combines with J gene TRBJ1-2; D not resolved. This CDR3 spans 16 amino acids. The V and J ends lost 0 bases and 6 bases respectively, with 20 bases between them. From germline, CDR1 is DFQATT and CDR2 SNEGSKA (reference sequence). DNA of the CDR3: TGCAGTGCTAGAGATAAACGGGCCTTCCTAGCGGATGGCTACACCTTC. Its protein product is CSARDKRAFLADGYTF.

The chain employs TRBV27 and TRBJ2-5; 9 bases line up with TRBD1. Germline values: CDR1 MNHEY, CDR2 SMNVEV (reference sequence). The CDR3 runs to 14 residues. Trimming at V came to 6 bases and at J to 2 bases, leaving 4 bases not matched to a gene. CDR3 sequence reads: CASRGQGPQETQYF. CDR3 DNA: TGTGCCAGCAGAGGACAGGGGCCTCAAGAGACCCAGTACTTC.

This clonotype was seen at least ten times. The chain uses TRBV5-1 and TRBJ1-5; D call uncertain. The germline CDR1 and CDR2 sequences are SGHRS and YFSETQ. The CDR3 length is 14 residues. Trimming removed 2 bases from V and 2 bases from J, with 8 bases in between. CDR3 DNA: TGCGCCAGCAGCTTAAATTCTCGCAATCAGCCCCAGCATTTT. Amino acid sequence: CASSLNSRNQPQHF.

There are many counts of this clonotype. The rearrangement joins TRBV9 to TRBJ1-2, with 9 bases lining up with TRBD1. There are 16 residues in the CDR3. V shed 4 bases, J shed 6 bases, and the junction held 13 bases outside the gene matches. In germline, CDR1 is SGDLS, CDR2 YYNGEE. The CDR3 loop reads CASSPRPGQGIHGYTF. The DNA for the CDR3 is TGTGCCAGCAGCCCAAGACCGGGACAGGGAATCCATGGCTACACCTTC.

Ten or more counts support this clonotype. V usage is TRBV29-1 and J usage is TRBJ1-2, with TRBD1 as a possible D gene (6 bases). The ends were cut back, 2 bases at V and 4 bases at J, with 8 bases in the middle. Looked up from germline, CDR1 is SQVTM and CDR2 is ANQGSEA. The CDR3 has 12 residues. CDR3: CSVEQGTYGYTF. In DNA form, the CDR3 reads TGCAGCGTTGAACAGGGGACCTATGGCTACACCTTC.

In its sample, this clonotype was seen a few times. This chain links TRBV20-1 with TRBJ2-7, with D perhaps TRBD2 (6 bases). The CDR3 contains 14 residues. V lost 2 bases to trimming and J lost 5 bases, with 16 bases between them. Germline CDR1 is DFQATT and CDR2 is SNEGSKA (reference sequence). CDR3 in DNA: TGCAGTGCTAGAATCGCGGGGTTGGAAAACGAGCAGTACTTC. Translated: CSARIAGLENEQYF.

This clonotype showed up many times. V and J are TRBV12-3 or TRBV12-4 and TRBJ1-1; D unclear. Trimming removed 2 bases from V and 4 bases from J, with 8 bases in between. CDR3 size: 13 residues. CDR3 in amino acids: CASSLKEGTEAFF. The CDR3 DNA reads as TGTGCCAGCAGTTTAAAGGAGGGCACTGAAGCTTTCTTT.

A few counts support this clonotype. This rearrangement joins TRBV15 to TRBJ2-3; no clear D gene. The CDR3 is made up of 12 amino acids. Trimming removed 5 bases at V and 1 base at J, with 4 bases between. The germline V gene has CDR1 LNHNV and CDR2 YYDKDF (reference sequence). The CDR3 DNA reads as TGTGCCACCAGCGGGGGCACAGATACGCAGTATTTT. This sequence encodes CATSGGTDTQYF.

This clonotype was observed a handful of times. The rearrangement joins TRBV2 to TRBJ2-7; possible D gene TRBD2, 7 bases. CDR1 is SNHLY, CDR2 FYNNEI, per germline. This CDR3 contains 14 residues. V was clipped by 11 bases and J by 0 bases, with 17 bases between them. This CDR3 reads CAAAGEGSSYEQYF. The CDR3 nucleotides are TGTGCCGCGGCAGGGGAGGGGAGCTCCTACGAGCAGTACTTC.

This clonotype was detected once. The rearrangement joins TRBV11-2 to TRBJ2-3; TRBD1 might be the D (6 bases). V was clipped by 1 base and J by 3 bases, with 14 bases between them. This CDR3 has 16 residues. Germline V gives CDR1 SGHAT, CDR2 FQNNGV. The CDR3 region is CASSLGPDRTTDTQYF. CDR3 coding DNA: TGTGCCAGCAGCTTAGGGCCCGACAGGACGACAGATACGCAGTATTTT. Drawing the rest from reference TRBV11-2 and TRBJ2-3, the complete variable domain is EAGVAQSPRYKIIEKRQSVAFWCNPISGHATLYWYQQILGQGPKLLIQFQNNGVVDDSQLPKDRFSAERLKGVDSTLKIQPAKLEDSAVYLCASSLGPDRTTDTQYFGPGTRLTVL.

The rearrangement uses TRBV15 and TRBJ2-3; D gene unclear. V was trimmed by 8 bases and J by 4 bases, leaving 10 bases between them. Germline V lookup: CDR1 LNHNV, CDR2 YYDKDF (reference sequence). The CDR3 is 12 residues long. CDR3 loop: CATSPDADTQYF. In nucleotides, the CDR3 is TGTGCCACCTCCCCCGACGCAGATACGCAGTATTTT. The complete variable domain, with remaining parts taken from reference TRBV15 and TRBJ2-3, reads DAMVIQNPRYQVTQFGKPVTLSCSQTLNHNVMYWYQQKSSQAPKLLFHYYDKDFNNEADTPDNFQSRRPNTSFCFLDIRSPGLGDTAMYLCATSPDADTQYFGPGTRLTVL.

V and J are TRBV6-2 or TRBV6-3 and TRBJ2-6, with TRBD2 identical over 10 bases. The germline V gene encodes CDR1 MNHEY and CDR2 SVGEGT. Trimming at V came to 0 bases and at J to 0 bases, leaving 14 bases not matched to a gene. The CDR3 spans 22 residues. CDR3 residues: CASSYSFSGGRTFSSGANVLTF. The CDR3 DNA sequence: TGTGCCAGCAGTTACTCGTTTAGCGGGGGGCGAACCTTCAGCTCTGGGGCCAACGTCCTGACTTTC.

The chain recombines TRBV15 with TRBJ1-1; D unclear. V dropped 3 bases and J dropped 4 bases, with 12 bases sitting between them. Germline loops: CDR1 LNHNV, CDR2 YYDKDF (reference sequence). The CDR3 is made up of 14 amino acids. This CDR3 reads CATSRDPVGTEAFF. The CDR3 coding sequence is TGTGCCACCAGCAGGGACCCGGTGGGCACTGAAGCTTTCTTT.

This clonotype was found a few times. The chain uses TRBV5-1 and TRBJ1-1, with D possibly being TRBD1 (5 bases). This CDR3 is built from 15 residues. V lost 3 bases and J 4 bases, leaving 16 bases between the germline ends. From germline, CDR1 is SGHRS and CDR2 YFSETQ. In DNA form, the CDR3 reads TGCGCCAGCAGCTCCGCTGGGGGTCGGACCACTGAAGCTTTCTTT. This sequence encodes CASSSAGGRTTEAFF.